This T cell receptor (beta chain) originates from a study of T-cell memory formation after mild COVID-19. The study, taken as a whole, reports: Pre-infection memory held some responding clones, suggesting pre-existing cross-reactive T cells responded. Clones contracting day 15 to 85 were balanced CD4/CD8; later expanders leaned CD4+.

This clonotype turned up a few times. Its target is not known. Trimming cost V 3 bases and J 9 bases; bases outside gene matches: 9. The CDR3 runs to 15 residues. TCRdb fed the 5' RACE reads into MiXCR, producing one record per CDR3 protein. The table includes a few hundred thousand distinct CDR3 sequences, more than 20% detected once. The chain joins TRBV12-3 or TRBV12-4 to TRBJ2-1; 9 nucleotides align to TRBD2. The TCR originated in an adult woman who had mild COVID-19 (a few samples of this study predate the infection). Cell type and time point are not known. Material: PBMCs or a T cell subset sorted from them (not recorded which). The CDR3 loop is CASSLRAGGPGEQFF. CDR3 nucleotide sequence: TGTGCCAGCAGTTTGCGGGCGGGAGGGCCAGGTGAGCAGTTCTTC.